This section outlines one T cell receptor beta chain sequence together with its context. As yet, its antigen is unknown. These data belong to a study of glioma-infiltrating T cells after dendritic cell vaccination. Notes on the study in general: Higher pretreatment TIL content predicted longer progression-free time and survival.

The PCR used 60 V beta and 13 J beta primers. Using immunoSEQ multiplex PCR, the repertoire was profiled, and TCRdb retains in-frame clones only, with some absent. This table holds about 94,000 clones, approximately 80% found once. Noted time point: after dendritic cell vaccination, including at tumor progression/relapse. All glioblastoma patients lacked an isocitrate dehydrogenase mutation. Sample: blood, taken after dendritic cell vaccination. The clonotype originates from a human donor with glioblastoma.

CDR3: CASSSGGGTGNTIYF. CDR3 sequence (DNA): TGTGCCAGCAGCTCAGGAGGGGGCACTGGAAACACCATATATTTT. The chain uses TRBV5-4 and TRBJ1-3; 7 bases map to TRBD1. Germline lookup yields CDR1 SGHNT and CDR2 YYREEE (reference sequence). This CDR3 is 15 amino acids long. V was pared by 3 bases and J by 2 bases, with 5 bases of the junction left unmatched.